This T cell receptor (beta chain) was profiled in a study of blood T cell repertoires in COVID-19. Study details: COVID-19 samples, acute and convalescent, were from the United States, Italy and Spain. PBMCs, B-cell-depleted T cells, or T cells provided the cDNA or gDNA that made up the material.

In the original analysis: Reference gene primers were amplified, and this amplification served to estimate nucleated cell counts. TCRdb keeps only in-frame clones here, not all; method: immunoSEQ multiplex PCR. V and J calls and clone size are those listed in that table; D and trimming were worked out from the DNA. The sample holds about 190,000 clones, 70% to 90% seen once. V gave up 6 bases and J gave up 7 bases, with 10 bases separating them. Germline V gene sequence: CDR1 SGHNT, CDR2 YENEEA. The CDR3 has 12 residues. V usage is TRBV11-3 and J usage is TRBJ2-1; no firm D call. Sequencing was done on a sample of peripheral blood. The TCR comes from a woman aged 70-85 years with active or convalescent COVID-19. The DNA of the CDR3 is TGTGCCAGCAGACGAGGCGGAAATGAGCAGTTCTTC. This codes for CASRRGGNEQFF. Full variable domain (rest looked up from reference TRBV11-3 and TRBJ2-1): EAGVVQSPRYKIIEKKQPVAFWCNPISGHNTLYWYLQNLGQGPELLIRYENEEAVDDSQLPKDRFSAERLKGVDSTLKIQPAELGDSAVYLCASRRGGNEQFFGPGTRLTVL.